Following are 18 T cell receptor beta chains from one sample sequenced in a study of T cells in Graves' hyperthyroidism and ophthalmopathy. The TCR beta CDR3 regions underwent amplification using RNA transcripts as the source. First-round RT-PCR targeting the TCR CDR3 was performed with the HTBI primer set. In TCRdb, the multiplex PCR reads were re-called with MiXCR into one record per CDR3 protein. This table has more than 500,000 distinct CDR3 sequences, more than 45% appearing once. The sequencing sample was made of peripheral blood or thyroid tissue (not recorded which). The receptor set was obtained from an adult woman with Graves' disease, either hyperthyroidism or ophthalmopathy (not recorded which).

The rearrangement links TRBV5-1 to TRBJ2-3; 10 bases map to TRBD2. The V gene's germline CDR1 is SGHRS and CDR2 YFSETQ. The length of the CDR3 is 15 residues. The J segment lost 6 bases and the V segment lost 4 bases, leaving 8 bases of the junction unmatched. This CDR3 is CASSPLSGRSDTQYF. In DNA, the CDR3 is TGCGCCAGCAGCCCGCTTAGCGGGAGGTCGGATACGCAGTATTTT.

This clonotype has a count of ten or more. The chain combines TRBV7-9 with TRBJ2-2, with D possibly being TRBD1 or TRBD2 (5 bases each). V was shortened by 1 base and J by 3 bases, with 12 bases between the two germline ends. The CDR3 covers 16 residues. In germline, CDR1 is SEHNR, CDR2 FQNEAQ (reference sequence). DNA for the CDR3: TGTGCCAGCAGCTTAGGGGCAGGGACGCACACCGGGGAGCTGTTTTTT. Translated: CASSLGAGTHTGELFF. Full variable domain (outside the CDR3, taken from reference TRBV7-9 and TRBJ2-2): DTGVSQNPRHKITKRGQNVTFRCDPISEHNRLYWYRQTLGQGPEFLTYFQNEAQLEKSRLLSDRFSAERPKGSFSTLEIQRTEQGDSAMYLCASSLGAGTHTGELFFGEGSRLTVL.

The rearrangement links TRBV7-2 to TRBJ1-4; possibly TRBD1 for D (5 bases). Germline V CDR1 and CDR2: SGHTA, FQGNSA. This CDR3 has 15 residues. V was shortened by 5 bases and J by 7 bases, with 17 bases between the two germline ends. CDR3 protein: CASSNGRGGREKLFF. The DNA for the CDR3 is TGTGCCAGCAGCAACGGACGGGGGGGTCGTGAAAAACTGTTTTTT.

The rearrangement uses TRBV5-6 and TRBJ2-7; tentative D call: TRBD2 (6 bases). Trimming removed 1 base from V and 5 bases from J, with 19 bases in between. Germline loops: CDR1 SGHDT, CDR2 YYEEEE. The CDR3 totals 16 residues. Here the CDR3 DNA reads TGTGCCAGCAGCTTGAAGGAGGGTCTAGCTCTCCACGAGCAGTACTTC. Protein sequence: CASSLKEGLALHEQYF.

This chain joins TRBV27 and TRBJ1-4; D possibly corresponds to TRBD1 (6 bases). There are 15 residues in the CDR3. Germline loops: CDR1 MNHEY, CDR2 SMNVEV (reference sequence). Trimming cost V 5 bases and J 7 bases, with 17 bases left between them. The CDR3 DNA is TGTGCCAGCAGTCCCCTTGGGGGGGCCGCTGAAAAACTGTTTTTT. It encodes CASSPLGGAAEKLFF.

This clonotype was found a few times. The chain joins TRBV28 to TRBJ2-7; unclear D gene. The CDR3 is 13 residues long. V gave up 3 bases and J gave up 1 base, with 7 bases separating them. The germline V gene encodes CDR1 MDHEN and CDR2 SYDVKM. The CDR3 bases are TGTGCCAGCAGTTTGTACAATTCCTACGAGCAGTACTTC. This codes for CASSLYNSYEQYF.

The chain has TRBV10-3 and TRBJ1-1, with no clear D. The V gene's germline CDR1 is ENHRY and CDR2 SYGVKD. Trimming removed 0 bases from V and 5 bases from J, with 13 bases in between. The CDR3 runs to 15 residues. This CDR3 is CAISESGQVGTEAFF. In nucleotides, the CDR3 is TGTGCCATCAGTGAGTCAGGCCAGGTCGGAACTGAAGCTTTCTTT.

The chain employs TRBV12-3 or TRBV12-4 and TRBJ1-2; maybe TRBD1 (5 bases). The CDR3 covers 14 residues. Trimming stripped 2 bases from V and 4 bases from J, with 11 bases between. CDR3 loop: CASSLLGGSYGYTF. In nucleotides, the CDR3 is TGTGCCAGCAGTTTATTGGGGGGAAGCTATGGCTACACCTTC.

The chain combines TRBV10-3 with TRBJ2-2, with 7 nucleotides matching TRBD2. In germline, CDR1 is ENHRY, CDR2 SYGVKD. The V gene end was trimmed by 5 bases and the J gene end by 3 bases; junction bases not matched to a gene: 6. CDR3 length: 15 amino acids. This chain's CDR3 is CAISSTSMDTGELFF. In DNA form, the CDR3 reads TGTGCCATCAGTTCGACTAGCATGGACACCGGGGAGCTGTTTTTT.

This clonotype was recorded a few times. This sequence joins TRBV2 and TRBJ2-5; D perhaps matches TRBD1 (6 bases). Trimming left V 6 bases short and J 6 bases short, with 20 bases between. The length of the CDR3 is 15 residues. CDR1 is SNHLY and CDR2 is FYNNEI in the germline V gene. The CDR3 loop reads CASSPTLEQGKTQYF. DNA for the CDR3: TGTGCCAGCAGCCCAACGTTGGAACAGGGCAAGACCCAGTACTTC.

The chain has TRBV7-8 and TRBJ1-2; TRBD1 might be the D (5 bases). This CDR3 is 17 amino acids long. V was trimmed by 4 bases and J by 3 bases, leaving 21 bases between them. Germline CDR1 and CDR2: SGHVS and FQNEAQ. The CDR3 loop is CASSSGLGQAGDYGYTF. The CDR3 nucleotides read TGTGCCAGCAGCTCAGGGCTAGGGCAGGCTGGAGACTATGGCTACACCTTC.

CDR3 DNA: TGTGCCAGCAGCTTAGGTCCAGTCTCTGGCTACACCTTC. Translated: CASSLGPVSGYTF. The V gene is TRBV7-9, the J gene TRBJ1-2, with D unresolved. Germline lookup yields CDR1 SEHNR and CDR2 FQNEAQ (reference sequence). V lost 1 base and J 7 bases, leaving 10 bases between the germline ends. The CDR3 totals 13 residues.

This sequence joins TRBV9 and TRBJ2-7; 8 positions match TRBD2. Trimming at V came to 3 bases and at J to 2 bases, leaving 4 bases not matched to a gene. Per germline, CDR1 SGDLS and CDR2 YYNGEE. The CDR3 extends over 14 amino acids. CDR3: CASSEGLVPYEQYF. CDR3 sequence (DNA): TGTGCCAGCAGCGAGGGACTAGTCCCCTACGAGCAGTACTTC.

This clonotype was detected a few times. DNA for the CDR3: TGTGCCAGCTTTCGGACAGGGTGGTCCGAGCAGTACTTC. Translated, it gives CASFRTGWSEQYF. V is TRBV6-2 or TRBV6-3 and J is TRBJ2-7, with 8 bases that match TRBD1. V dropped 8 bases and J dropped 6; count of bases not matched to a gene: 9. The CDR3 loop spans 13 amino acids. In germline, CDR1 is MNHEY, CDR2 SVGEGT.

This clonotype has ten or more counts. The chain is built from TRBV20-1 and TRBJ1-4; D perhaps matches TRBD1 (6 bases). Per germline, CDR1 DFQATT and CDR2 SNEGSKA (reference sequence). Trimming stripped 0 bases from V and 8 bases from J, with 25 bases between. This CDR3 region has 18 residues. Here the CDR3 DNA reads TGCAGTGCTAGAGACACAAATGGAGGGACATTCAGAGCCGAAAAACTGTTTTTT. This sequence encodes CSARDTNGGTFRAEKLFF.

This chain uses TRBV7-2 with TRBJ1-4, with D uncertain. V lost 4 bases, J lost 13 bases, and 10 bases lay in between. This CDR3 region has 11 residues. In germline, CDR1 is SGHTA, CDR2 FQGNSA. The CDR3 protein is CASSSRLGLFF. The CDR3, as DNA: TGTGCCAGCAGCTCCCGGCTAGGACTGTTTTTT.

To note about this clonotype: A much bigger clone sits one base away, suggesting this may be a read error. The chain links TRBV7-9 to TRBJ2-7; D is ambiguous. From germline, CDR1 is SEHNR and CDR2 FQNEAQ (reference sequence). This CDR3 has 13 residues. In nucleotides, the CDR3 is TGTGCCGGCAGCTTCGGTCGAATCTACGAGCAGTACTTC. Translation gives CAGSFGRIYEQYF. Supplemented by reference TRBV7-9 and TRBJ2-7, the full variable domain reads DTGVSQNPRHKITKRGQNVTFRCDPISEHNRLYWYRQTLGQGPEFLTYFQNEAQLEKSRLLSDRFSAERPKGSFSTLEIQRTEQGDSAMYLCAGSFGRIYEQYFGPGTRLTVT.

There are many counts of this clonotype. This chain uses TRBV6-5 with TRBJ1-3; no clear D gene. This CDR3 is built from 14 residues. The V end lost 5 bases, the J end lost 0 bases, and 8 bases lay between the germline ends. Germline CDR1 reads MNHEY; CDR2 reads SVGAGI. The CDR3 spells CASSQGYSGNTIYF. The CDR3 coding sequence is TGTGCCAGCAGTCAAGGTTACTCTGGAAACACCATATATTTT.